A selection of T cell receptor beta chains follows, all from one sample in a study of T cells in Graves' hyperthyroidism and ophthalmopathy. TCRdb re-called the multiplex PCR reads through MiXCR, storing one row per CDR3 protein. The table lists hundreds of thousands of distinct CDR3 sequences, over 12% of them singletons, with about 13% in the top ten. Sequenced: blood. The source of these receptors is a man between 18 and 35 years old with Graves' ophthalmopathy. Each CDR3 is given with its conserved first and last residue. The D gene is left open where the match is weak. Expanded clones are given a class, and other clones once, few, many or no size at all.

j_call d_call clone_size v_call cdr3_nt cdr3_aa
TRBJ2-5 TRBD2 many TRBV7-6 TGTGCCAGCAGCTTAGAAGCGGGGGATGAGACCCAGTACTTC CASSLEAGDETQYF
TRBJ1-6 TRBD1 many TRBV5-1 TGCGCCAGCAGCGCCCCAGACAGGGGAGGAGATTCACCCCTCCACTTT CASSAPDRGGDSPLHF
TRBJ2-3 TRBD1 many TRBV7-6 TGTGCCAGCAGCAAACCCCGGGACAGGGGGGATGGAGATACGCAGTATTTT CASSKPRDRGDGDTQYF
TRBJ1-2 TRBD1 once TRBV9 TGTGCCAGCAGCCCTCCGGGGACAGTGTTCGATGGCTACACCTTC CASSPPGTVFDGYTF
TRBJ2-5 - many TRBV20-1 TGCAGTGCAGAACCCACCGGCCAGAGGGGCCAAGAGACCCAGTACTTC CSAEPTGQRGQETQYF
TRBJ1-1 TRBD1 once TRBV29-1 TGCAGCGTTGAAACAGGGGGCTACACTGAAGCTTTCTTT CSVETGGYTEAFF
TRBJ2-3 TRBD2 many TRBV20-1 TGCAGTGCTAGAGAAGGTAGCGGGGGCACAGATACGCAGTATTTT CSAREGSGGTDTQYF
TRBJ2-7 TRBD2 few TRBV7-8 TGTGCCAGCAGCTTAATCGGGGTTAGCGGGAGGTACGAGCAGTACTTC CASSLIGVSGRYEQYF
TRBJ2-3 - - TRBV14 TGTGCCAGCAGCCAAGTGGCGGGGGCCCTCACAGATACGCAGTATTTT CASSQVAGALTDTQYF
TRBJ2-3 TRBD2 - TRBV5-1 TGCGCCAGCAGCGACGGGACTAGCGGGAGCTCCCCCCCAGATACGCAGTATTTT CASSDGTSGSSPPDTQYF
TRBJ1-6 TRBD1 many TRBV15 TGTGCCACCAGCGGAGACAGGGATAATTCACCCCTCCACTTT CATSGDRDNSPLHF